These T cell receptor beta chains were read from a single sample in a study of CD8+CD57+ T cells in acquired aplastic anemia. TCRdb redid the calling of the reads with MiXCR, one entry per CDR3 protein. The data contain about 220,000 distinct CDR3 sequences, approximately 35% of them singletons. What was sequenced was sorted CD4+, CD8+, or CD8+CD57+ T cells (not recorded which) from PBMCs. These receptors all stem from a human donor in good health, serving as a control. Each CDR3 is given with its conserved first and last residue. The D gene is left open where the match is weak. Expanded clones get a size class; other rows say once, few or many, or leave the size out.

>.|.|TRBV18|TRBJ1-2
CAGSPPAGFYGYTF
TGTGCCGGCTCACCACCGGCCGGTTTTTATGGCTACACCTTC
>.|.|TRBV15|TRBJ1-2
CATSRAGGLGGYTF
TGTGCCACCAGCCGAGCTGGGGGATTGGGTGGCTACACCTTC
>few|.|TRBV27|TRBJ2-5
CASSPRTDTETQYF
TGTGCCAGCAGTCCCCGGACAGACACCGAGACCCAGTACTTC
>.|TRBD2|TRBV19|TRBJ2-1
CASAKPGLAGGPNSGEQFF
TGTGCCAGTGCGAAACCGGGACTAGCGGGAGGGCCAAACTCGGGTGAGCAGTTCTTC
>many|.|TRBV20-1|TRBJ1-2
CSARQVDYGYTF
TGCAGTGCCAGACAGGTAGACTATGGCTACACCTTC
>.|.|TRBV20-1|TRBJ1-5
CSVRAWSQPQHF
TGCAGTGTACGAGCTTGGAGTCAGCCCCAGCATTTT
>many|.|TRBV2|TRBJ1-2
CASSEEDRGYTF
TGTGCCAGCAGTGAAGAGGACCGCGGCTACACCTTC
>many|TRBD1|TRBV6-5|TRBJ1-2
CASSYSTGQGYGYTF
TGTGCCAGCAGTTACTCGACTGGACAGGGGTATGGCTACACCTTC
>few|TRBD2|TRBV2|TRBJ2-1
CASSLLAGGQDEQFF
TGTGCCAGCAGTTTACTAGCGGGGGGGCAGGATGAGCAGTTCTTC
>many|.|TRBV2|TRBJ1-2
CASSGRLVGYTF
TGTGCCAGCAGTGGAAGGCTGGTAGGCTACACCTTC
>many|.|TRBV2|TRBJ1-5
CASSEWGLGNQPQHF
TGTGCCAGCAGTGAATGGGGATTAGGAAATCAGCCCCAGCATTTT
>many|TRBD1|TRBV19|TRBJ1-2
CASSTGDRVPYGYTF
TGTGCCAGTAGTACCGGCGACAGGGTTCCTTATGGCTACACCTTC
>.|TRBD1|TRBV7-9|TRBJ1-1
CASSLGTGMNTEAFF
TGTGCCAGCTCACTCGGGACAGGCATGAACACTGAAGCTTTCTTT
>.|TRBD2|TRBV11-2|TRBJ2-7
CASSLDLAGASYEQYF
TGTGCCAGCAGCTTAGATCTAGCGGGGGCCTCCTACGAGCAGTACTTC
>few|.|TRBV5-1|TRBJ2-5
CASSLEGLQETQYF
TGCGCCAGCAGCTTGGAGGGCCTCCAAGAGACCCAGTACTTC
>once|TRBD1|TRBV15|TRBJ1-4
CATSRGQGGEKLFF
TGTGCCACCAGCAGGGGACAGGGAGGGGAAAAACTGTTTTTT
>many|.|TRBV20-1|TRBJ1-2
CSAVRTENHGYTF
TGCAGTGCTGTCAGGACAGAGAATCATGGCTACACCTTC
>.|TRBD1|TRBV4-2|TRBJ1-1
CASSPQGRGRGTEAFF
TGTGCCAGCAGCCCACAGGGCAGGGGGCGTGGGACTGAAGCTTTCTTT
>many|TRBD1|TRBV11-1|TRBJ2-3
CASSLSGGADTQYF
TGTGCCAGCAGCTTATCAGGGGGCGCCGATACGCAGTATTTT
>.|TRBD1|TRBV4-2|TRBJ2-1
CASSQDPGDRRGEQFF
TGTGCCAGCAGCCAAGATCCGGGGGACAGGAGGGGTGAGCAGTTCTTC
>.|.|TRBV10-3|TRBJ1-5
CAISETNQPQHF
TGTGCCATCAGTGAAACCAATCAGCCCCAGCATTTT
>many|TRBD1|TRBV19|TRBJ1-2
CASSRQGARSVNYGYTF
TGTGCCAGTAGTAGGCAGGGGGCCCGGTCCGTTAACTATGGCTACACCTTC
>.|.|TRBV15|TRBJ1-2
CATSRPQGGRDYGYTF
TGTGCCACCAGCAGACCTCAAGGGGGGCGGGACTATGGCTACACCTTC
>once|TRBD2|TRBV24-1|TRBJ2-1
CATSVTAGGPAHEQFF
TGTGCCACCAGTGTTACGGCGGGAGGGCCTGCCCATGAGCAGTTCTTC
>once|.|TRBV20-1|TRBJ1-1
CSARRGSSTEAFF
TGCAGTGCCAGGAGGGGTTCGAGCACTGAAGCTTTCTTT
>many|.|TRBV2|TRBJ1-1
CASRGVWDTEAFF
TGTGCCAGCCGGGGGGTTTGGGACACTGAAGCTTTCTTT
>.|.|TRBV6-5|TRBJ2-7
CASSYSSSAGRVDEQYF
TGTGCCAGCAGTTACTCTAGCAGCGCGGGCAGGGTCGACGAGCAGTACTTC